The 17 T cell receptor beta chains reported below all come from one sample, sequenced in a study of T cells in Graves' hyperthyroidism and ophthalmopathy. The CDR3 regions of TCR beta were amplified from RNA transcripts. First-round RT-PCR of the TCR CDR3 relied on the HTBI primer set. TCRdb independently ran MiXCR on the multiplex PCR reads; one entry per CDR3 protein. The table records hundreds of thousands of distinct CDR3 sequences, 45% of them present only once. Sequencing was done on a sample of peripheral blood or thyroid tissue (not recorded which). The origin of the receptors is an adult man with Graves' disease, either hyperthyroidism or ophthalmopathy (not recorded which).

For this clonotype: It is likely a read error, because the conserved phenylalanine at the end of the CDR3 is missing. The chain joins TRBV11-1 to TRBJ1-6; D not resolved. This CDR3 comprises 15 residues. V was shortened by 3 bases and J by 7 bases, with 13 bases between the two germline ends. Germline CDR1 SGHAT, CDR2 FQDESV (reference sequence). The CDR3 nucleotides read TGTGCCAGCAGCTTGGCCGCGCGTACGAATTCACCCCTCCACCTT. Encoded protein: CASSLAARTNSPLHL.

This clonotype was observed a handful of times. The V and J genes are TRBV15 and TRBJ2-3, with a weak D call TRBD2 (6 bases). The germline gives CDR1 LNHNV, CDR2 YYDKDF (reference sequence). The CDR3 covers 14 residues. The V end was cut by 3 bases, the J end by 6 bases, with 13 bases between. The CDR3 spells CATSRRGNKDTQYF. The CDR3 nucleotides read TGTGCCACCAGCAGGCGGGGTAATAAGGATACGCAGTATTTT.

This clonotype was counted between two and nine times. The chain uses TRBV20-1 and TRBJ1-2; a weak D match, TRBD1 (6 bases). The ends were cut back, 2 bases at V and 5 bases at J, with 18 bases in the middle. The CDR3 covers 15 residues. CDR1 and CDR2 (germline): DFQATT, SNEGSKA (reference sequence). CDR3 region: CSARSPSWGHYGYTF. CDR3 nucleotides: TGCAGTGCTAGATCTCCATCTTGGGGACATTATGGCTACACCTTC.

This clonotype was counted ten times or more. The genes are TRBV5-1 and TRBJ2-7, with D hard to call. There are 14 residues in the CDR3. Germline assignment: CDR1 SGHRS and CDR2 YFSETQ. The V end was cut by 1 base, the J end by 0 bases, with 8 bases between. The CDR3 here is CASSLLQDSYEQYF. CDR3 sequence (DNA): TGCGCCAGCAGCTTGTTGCAGGACTCCTACGAGCAGTACTTC.

Comments on this clonotype: A read error may explain this, as a much larger clone is one base away. This chain links TRBV10-3 with TRBJ1-1; tentative D call: TRBD1 (5 bases). This CDR3 contains 14 residues. V was trimmed by 3 bases and J by 4 bases, leaving 12 bases between them. CDR1 and CDR2 (germline): ENHRY, SYGVKD. CDR3: CAISDHQGGTEAFF. Here the CDR3 DNA reads TGTGCCATCAGTGACCACCAGGGTGGCACTGAAGCTTTCTTT.

J is TRBJ1-1 and V is TRBV10-3; weak D call: TRBD1 (6 bases). From germline, CDR1 is ENHRY and CDR2 SYGVKD. Between the trimmed V and J ends, which lost 3 bases and 2 bases, there was a span of 19 bases. CDR3 length: 17 amino acids. The CDR3 DNA is TGTGCCATCAGTGACGGGGGGGCAGGCACAGCTAACACTGAAGCTTTCTTT. Translation: CAISDGGAGTANTEAFF.

There are many counts of this clonotype. CDR3 sequence: CASSPHRSTNYGYTF. CDR3 in DNA: TGTGCCAGCAGTCCTCACAGGAGCACTAACTATGGCTACACCTTC. The V and J genes are TRBV12-3 or TRBV12-4 and TRBJ1-2; maybe TRBD1 (5 bases). V lost 5 bases, J lost 0 bases, and 13 bases lay in between. The CDR3 totals 15 residues.

Comments on this clonotype: A much larger clone sits a single nucleotide away, making a read error possible. The rearrangement links TRBV7-8 to TRBJ2-7; 10 nucleotides agree with TRBD2. The length of the CDR3 is 14 residues. The germline V gene encodes CDR1 SGHVS and CDR2 FQNEAQ. Here the CDR3 reads CASSLAQRGGEQCF. CDR3 in DNA: TGTGCCAGCAGCTTAGCCCAGCGGGGGGGCGAGCAGTGCTTC.

The chain recombines TRBV5-1 with TRBJ1-2; 8 bases match TRBD1. V lost 3 bases to trimming and J lost 7 bases; unmatched junction nucleotides: 2. CDR1 SGHRS and CDR2 YFSETQ come from the germline V gene. CDR3 length: 12 amino acids. DNA for the CDR3: TGCGCCAGCAGCTGGGGGACAGGTGGCTACACCTTC. Translated: CASSWGTGGYTF. Full variable domain (missing parts from reference TRBV5-1 and TRBJ1-2): KAGVTQTPRYLIKTRGQQVTLSCSPISGHRSVSWYQQTPGQGLQFLFEYFSETQRNKGNFPGRFSGRQFSNSRSEMNVSTLELGDSALYLCASSWGTGGYTFGSGTRLTVV.

V gene TRBV10-3 combines with J gene TRBJ2-5; D may correspond to TRBD1 or TRBD2 (5 bases each). The germline gives CDR1 ENHRY, CDR2 SYGVKD. Trimming pared 7 bases from V and 1 base from J, leaving 13 bases between. This CDR3 region has 14 residues. The CDR3 reads CAIKTDGTQETQYF. The CDR3 nucleotides are TGTGCCATCAAGACCGACGGGACCCAAGAGACCCAGTACTTC.

This clonotype occurred once. J is TRBJ1-1 and V is TRBV12-3 or TRBV12-4; TRBD1 agrees at 9 bases. J lost 5 bases, V lost 9 bases, and 16 bases had no gene match. This CDR3 spans 16 amino acids. Written as DNA, the CDR3 is TGTGCCAGTAAACAGGGGGCAGGGGGCGCGGGGACTGAAGCTTTCTTT. Its translation: CASKQGAGGAGTEAFF.

V is TRBV9 and J is TRBJ1-1; tentative D call: TRBD1 (6 bases). V was pared by 3 bases and J by 3 bases, with 15 bases between. CDR1 and CDR2 (germline): SGDLS, YYNGEE. This CDR3 has 15 residues. CDR3 in DNA: TGTGCCAGCAGCGGGTGGGGGGGCCCTGACACTGAAGCTTTCTTT. Its translation is CASSGWGGPDTEAFF.

V gene TRBV12-3 or TRBV12-4 combines with J gene TRBJ1-1, with a tentative D call TRBD1 (5 bases). The V end lost 4 bases, the J end lost 7 bases, and 13 bases lay between the germline ends. The CDR3 loop spans 13 amino acids. CDR3 in DNA: TGTGCCAGCAGTTCAGGGTACGGGTATGAAGCTTTCTTT. Translation gives CASSSGYGYEAFF.

This clonotype was observed once. CDR3 nucleotides: TGTGCCAGCAGTGTAGGGGGAATCGACGAGCAGTACTTC. Encoded protein: CASSVGGIDEQYF. The V gene is TRBV2, the J gene TRBJ2-7, with D perhaps matching TRBD1 (6 bases). There are 13 residues in the CDR3. Germline lookup yields CDR1 SNHLY and CDR2 FYNNEI. V gave up 4 bases and J gave up 5 bases, with 12 bases separating them.

The rearrangement joins TRBV24-1 to TRBJ1-2; possible D gene TRBD1, 5 bases. Between the trimmed V and J ends, which lost 5 bases and 1 base, there was a span of 10 bases. CDR3 length: 14 amino acids. CDR1 is KGHDR and CDR2 is SFDVKD in the germline V gene. The DNA for the CDR3 is TGTGCCACCAGTGCCCTCGGGGGTAACTATGGCTACACCTTC. Protein: CATSALGGNYGYTF.

This clonotype showed up just once. The chain carries TRBV10-3 and TRBJ1-4, with TRBD1 matching over 7 bases. From germline, CDR1 is ENHRY and CDR2 SYGVKD. This CDR3 comprises 15 residues. Trimming at V came to 6 bases and at J to 3 bases, leaving 7 bases not matched to a gene. CDR3 sequence (DNA): TGTGCCATCAGCGGACAGGATGGGGCTAATGAAAAACTGTTTTTT. Translation gives CAISGQDGANEKLFF.

This clonotype was observed many times. In nucleotides, the CDR3 is TGCAGTGCTAGTGGCCTTGGGGAGCTGTTTTTT. Translation: CSASGLGELFF. This chain uses TRBV20-1 with TRBJ2-2; D is ambiguous. Trimming removed 3 bases from V and 8 bases from J, with 7 bases in between. Germline assignment: CDR1 DFQATT and CDR2 SNEGSKA (reference sequence). This CDR3 is 11 amino acids long.